This passage covers 14 T cell receptor beta chains from one sample sequenced in a study of spatial heterogeneity in lung cancer (dated by TCRdb to between 2018 and 2021). What the research found in general, with its limitations: The tumor nonsynonymous mutation count correlated with the number of expanded alpha and beta TCRs within the tumor.

The time point label corresponds to: sample taken at primary tumor resection. The library was made by 5' RACE. Sequencing used a NextSeq 500. TCRdb itself trimmed the public reads at Q25 with fastp, ran MiXCR and retained productive beta chains. Every CDR3 protein is listed once, alongside the most common genes and DNA of its rows. The sample table records some 4,700 distinct CDR3 sequences; around 3.9% of these occur just once. 23% of the sample belongs to the ten largest clones. These receptors are not linked to any known antigen. The material sequenced was lung tumor tissue, taken at surgery. The receptors originated from a female donor with early-stage non-small cell lung cancer.

The table lists this clonotype with many counts. V gene TRBV7-3 combines with J gene TRBJ1-2; D not certain. The CDR3 has 13 residues. Germline CDR1 is SGHTA and CDR2 is FQGTGA. V lost 7 bases and J lost 2, with 11 bases in between. The CDR3 DNA is TGTGCCAGCACCCCAGGAAGGAACTATGGCTACACCTTC. Translating it yields CASTPGRNYGYTF.

By proportion, this clonotype is medium-sized. J is TRBJ2-3 and V is TRBV4-1; D not certain. V lost 3 bases and J lost 0, with 4 bases in between. This CDR3 is built from 13 residues. Germline lookup yields CDR1 MGHRA and CDR2 YSYEKL. CDR3 in DNA: TGCGCCAGCAGCCAGGGGAGCACAGATACGCAGTATTTT. Translation gives CASSQGSTDTQYF.

This clonotype is medium-sized by share. The gene calls are TRBV28 and TRBJ1-4; 8 nucleotides line up with TRBD1. CDR1 and CDR2 from the germline V gene are MDHEN and SYDVKM. The CDR3 is made up of 14 amino acids. The V and J ends lost 6 bases and 7 bases, in that order; junction bases with no gene match: 7. The CDR3 bases are TGTGCCAGCAGCCGAACAGGGGGGGGTGAAAAACTGTTTTTT. As protein: CASSRTGGGEKLFF.

This clonotype has a count of ten or more. The chain has TRBV6-2 or TRBV6-3 and TRBJ2-3; D is possibly TRBD1 or TRBD2 (5 bases each). Between the trimmed V and J ends, which lost 5 bases and 8 bases, there was a span of 23 bases. CDR1 is MNHEY and CDR2 is SVGEGT in the germline V gene. The CDR3 has 16 residues. CDR3 nucleotide sequence: TGTGCCAGCAGTCCCTTAGGGACGAACACCCAGAGTACGCAGTATTTT. This sequence encodes CASSPLGTNTQSTQYF.

Ten or more counts support this clonotype. This sequence joins TRBV6-6 and TRBJ1-3; D is unclear. The CDR3 totals 15 residues. Trimming shortened V by 7 bases and J by 0 bases, and 13 bases separated the two germline ends. The germline CDR1 and CDR2 sequences are MNHNY and SVGAGI (reference sequence). The CDR3 DNA sequence: TGTGCCAGCAAGTTCCCGGGTCCCTCTGGAAACACCATATATTTT. Translated: CASKFPGPSGNTIYF.

This clonotype is deemed medium-sized. This chain joins TRBV29-1 and TRBJ1-3; 8 bases are shared with TRBD1. Germline CDR1 reads SQVTM; CDR2 reads ANQGSEA. The CDR3 totals 13 residues. V gave up 2 bases and J gave up 8 bases; unmatched junction bases: 5. The DNA for the CDR3 is TGCAGCGTTGAATTGGACAGGGTAGACACCATATATTTT. It codes for CSVELDRVDTIYF.

This clonotype is judged medium-sized (0.01 to 0.1%). The chain combines TRBV4-1 with TRBJ1-5; D unresolved. V lost 0 bases, J lost 1 base, and 10 bases lay in between. This CDR3 is built from 16 residues. Germline values: CDR1 MGHRA, CDR2 YSYEKL. CDR3: CASSQDSGESNQPQHF. The CDR3 nucleotides are TGCGCCAGCAGCCAAGATTCTGGGGAGAGCAATCAGCCCCAGCATTTT.

This clonotype is labeled medium-sized. V is TRBV6-5 and J is TRBJ2-7; the match to TRBD1 covers 7 bases. The V gene's germline CDR1 is MNHEY and CDR2 SVGAGI. V was clipped by 2 bases and J by 3 bases; unmatched bases: 7. The CDR3 spans 15 residues. The CDR3 nucleotides read TGTGCCAGCAGTTACGACCCGGGACAGAGCTACGAGCAGTACTTC. It encodes CASSYDPGQSYEQYF.

The sample holds many counts of this clonotype. The chain is built from TRBV24-1 and TRBJ2-5, with 10 bases identical to TRBD1. The length of the CDR3 is 17 residues. In germline, CDR1 is KGHDR, CDR2 SFDVKD. J gave up 5 bases and V 9 bases, and 17 bases lay outside the gene matches. The CDR3 region has the DNA TGTGCCACCGAGGGGCCTGAACCCGGGACAGGGGTCGAGACCCAGTACTTC. This translates into CATEGPEPGTGVETQYF.

This clonotype was observed at least ten times. The V gene is TRBV6-6, the J gene TRBJ2-3; D gene unclear. Between the trimmed V and J ends, which lost 10 bases and 6 bases, there was a span of 17 bases. The CDR3 loop spans 13 amino acids. The germline CDR1 and CDR2 sequences are MNHNY and SVGAGI (reference sequence). The CDR3 DNA reads as TGTGCCACCCAAGGACCGTTAGTGGATACGCAGTATTTT. Encoded protein: CATQGPLVDTQYF.

This clonotype is labeled as medium-sized. The chain has TRBV10-3 and TRBJ2-1, with D perhaps TRBD1 (6 bases). The V end was cut by 10 bases, the J end by 5 bases, with 15 bases between. Germline V gives CDR1 ENHRY, CDR2 SYGVKD. This CDR3 has 13 amino acids. The CDR3 sequence: CATGQGMDNEQFF. As DNA, the CDR3 is TGTGCCACGGGTCAGGGGATGGACAATGAGCAGTTCTTC.

This clonotype was seen more than once but under ten times. CDR3 protein: CASSLGPPGGDEAFF. CDR3 bases: TGTGCCAGCAGTTTAGGTCCCCCAGGGGGTGATGAAGCTTTCTTT. The chain recombines TRBV12-3 or TRBV12-4 with TRBJ1-1; 7 nucleotides agree with TRBD1. CDR3 length equals 15 residues. V was pared by 1 base and J by 7 bases, with 9 bases of the junction left unmatched.

This clonotype was picked up many times. The rearrangement links TRBV10-3 to TRBJ2-2, with D possibly being TRBD2 (5 bases). The CDR3 sequence is 14 residues long. V lost 8 bases and J 0 bases, leaving 10 bases between the germline ends. CDR1 and CDR2 from the germline V gene are ENHRY and SYGVKD. The CDR3 sequence: CAIPDSANTGELFF. DNA of the CDR3: TGTGCCATCCCGGACTCCGCGAACACCGGGGAGCTGTTTTTT.

This chain uses TRBV12-3 or TRBV12-4 with TRBJ2-1, with 8 bases fitting TRBD1. The CDR3 loop spans 15 amino acids. After removal of 5 bases from V and 3 bases from J, the junction contained 6 bases not matched to a gene. The CDR3 sequence is CASSPNTGGYNEQFF. The CDR3 DNA follows: TGTGCCAGCAGTCCCAATACAGGGGGCTACAATGAGCAGTTCTTC.